This T cell receptor (beta chain) was obtained from a study of blood T cells in healthy people across ages. Notes on the study in general: Per million T cells, the diversity of TCR beta decreased roughly linearly as age advanced. Expanded clonotype changes were possibly confounded by unknown donor CMV status.

This CDR3 comprises 15 residues. Germline assignment: CDR1 SQVTM and CDR2 ANQGSEA. V was trimmed by 1 base and J by 5 bases, leaving 17 bases between them. This clonotype was counted a few times. Its antigen is unidentified. Sample-barcoded 5' priming and a J-beta primer mix drove a second PCR of 7 to 11 cycles. Each TCR beta cDNA got a 12-nucleotide random molecular identifier. A single record per CDR3 protein comes from TCRdb applying MiXCR to the 5' RACE reads. The data contain over 1,200,000 distinct CDR3 sequences, roughly 60% of them seen just once; the ten biggest clones take up 6.5% to 8%. The chain recombines TRBV29-1 with TRBJ2-5; TRBD1 might be the D (6 bases). This receptor was identified in a man younger than 35 in good health. Sequencing was carried out using blood. The chain's CDR3 is CSVEGKWGLYETQYF. CDR3 coding DNA: TGCAGCGTTGAAGGGAAGTGGGGGCTTTATGAGACCCAGTACTTC. The full variable domain, with the rest looked up from reference TRBV29-1 and TRBJ2-5, is SAVISQKPSRDICQRGTSLTIQCQVDSQVTMMFWYRQQPGQSLTLIATANQGSEATYESGFVIDKFPISRPNLTFSTLTVSNMSPEDSSIYLCSVEGKWGLYETQYFGPGTRLLVL.